This T cell receptor (beta chain) was documented in a study of human T cells and chemical hapten exposure. Study-level background: Patients, predominantly female, presented with alopecia areata, totalis or universalis. Overall study results and limits: With regard to DPC sensitization, TCRs above 1 in 1000 frequency did not change.

This clonotype was detected many times. What it recognizes is unknown. The CDR3 covers 13 residues. V shed 8 bases, J shed 1 base, and the junction held 5 bases outside the gene matches. From germline, CDR1 is SGHAT and CDR2 FQNNGV. TCRdb itself ran the RACE reads through MiXCR, one entry per CDR3 protein. The sample consists of some 330,000 distinct CDR3 sequences, about 5.4% of them appearing once. Described time point: pre-sensitization, week 0. Treatment defined: therapeutic diphenylcyclopropenone sensitization with weekly scalp DPC. The clonotype comes from a woman aged 18-29 years with alopecia areata. Some clones in this sample may be carry-over from other donors' samples. The rearrangement joins TRBV11-2 to TRBJ2-7, with 7 bases aligning to TRBD1. Sequencing used whole blood, obtained in connection with sensitization to the hapten diphenylcyclopropenone (DPC). This CDR3 reads CASSGTVSYEQYF. Written as DNA, the CDR3 is TGTGCCAGCTCTGGGACAGTTTCCTACGAGCAGTACTTC.